This T cell receptor beta chain was retrieved from a study of CD8 T cells in ankylosing spondylitis. Study results and caveats: In ankylosing spondylitis blood, a motif of roughly eight highly homologous TCR beta variants appeared characteristic.

The V segment lost 4 bases and the J segment 2 bases; nucleotides outside the gene matches: 13. The CDR3 consists of 17 residues. Germline V gene lookup returns CDR1 MNHNS and CDR2 SASEGT. Details on this clonotype: The antigen remains undetermined.

Using its own MiXCR run on the 5' RACE reads, TCRdb lists one record per CDR3 protein. The sample holds fewer than 200,000 distinct CDR3 sequences, about a sixth seen once. The V and J genes are TRBV6-1 and TRBJ2-7; 8 bases fit TRBD1. This clonotype was obtained from a male donor with ankylosing spondylitis or in good health (not recorded which). Sequencing was carried out using blood, either unsorted or a sorted T cell fraction (not recorded which). The CDR3 protein is CASSGTGSPRNPYEQYF. CDR3 DNA sequence: TGTGCCAGCAGTGGGACAGGGAGCCCAAGGAACCCCTACGAGCAGTACTTC.